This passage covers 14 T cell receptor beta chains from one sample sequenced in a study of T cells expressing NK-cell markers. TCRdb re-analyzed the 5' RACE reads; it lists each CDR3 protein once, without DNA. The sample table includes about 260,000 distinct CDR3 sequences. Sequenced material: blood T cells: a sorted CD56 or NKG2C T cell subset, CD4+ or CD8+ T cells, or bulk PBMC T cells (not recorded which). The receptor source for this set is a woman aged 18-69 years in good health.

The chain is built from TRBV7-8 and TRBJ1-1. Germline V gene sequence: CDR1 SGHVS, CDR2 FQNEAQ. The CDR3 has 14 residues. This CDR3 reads CASSLSSINTEAFF.

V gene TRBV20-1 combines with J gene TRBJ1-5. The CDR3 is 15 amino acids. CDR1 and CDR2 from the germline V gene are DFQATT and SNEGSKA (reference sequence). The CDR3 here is CSARVGGRGDQPQHF.

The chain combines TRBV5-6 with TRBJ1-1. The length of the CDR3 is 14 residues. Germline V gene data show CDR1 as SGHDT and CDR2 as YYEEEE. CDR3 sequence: CASSLVVSYTEAFF. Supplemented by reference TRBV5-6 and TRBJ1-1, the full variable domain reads DAGVTQSPTHLIKTRGQQVTLRCSPKSGHDTVSWYQQALGQGPQFIFQYYEEEERQRGNFPDRFSGHQFPNYSSELNVNALLLGDSALYLCASSLVVSYTEAFFGQGTRLTVV.

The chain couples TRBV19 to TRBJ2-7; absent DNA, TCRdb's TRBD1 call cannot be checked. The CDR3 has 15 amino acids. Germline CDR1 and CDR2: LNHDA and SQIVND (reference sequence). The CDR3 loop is CASSDFGTGHYEQYF.

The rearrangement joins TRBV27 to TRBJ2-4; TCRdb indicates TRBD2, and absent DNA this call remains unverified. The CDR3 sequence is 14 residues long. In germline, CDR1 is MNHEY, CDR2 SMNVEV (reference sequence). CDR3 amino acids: CASSFREGKNIQYF.

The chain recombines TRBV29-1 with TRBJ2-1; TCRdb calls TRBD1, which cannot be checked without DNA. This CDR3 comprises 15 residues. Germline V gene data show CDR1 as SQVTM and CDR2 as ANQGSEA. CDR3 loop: CSAQGQASSYNEQFF.

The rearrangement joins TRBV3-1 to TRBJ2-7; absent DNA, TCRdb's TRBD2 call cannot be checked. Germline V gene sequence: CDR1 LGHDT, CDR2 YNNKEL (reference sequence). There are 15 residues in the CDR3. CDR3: CASSPTSGALYEQYF.

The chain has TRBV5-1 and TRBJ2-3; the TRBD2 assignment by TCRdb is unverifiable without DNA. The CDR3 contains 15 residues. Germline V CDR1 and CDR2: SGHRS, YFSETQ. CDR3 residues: CASTPRGGSTDTQYF. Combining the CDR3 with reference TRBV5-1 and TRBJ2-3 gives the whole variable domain KAGVTQTPRYLIKTRGQQVTLSCSPISGHRSVSWYQQTPGQGLQFLFEYFSETQRNKGNFPGRFSGRQFSNSRSEMNVSTLELGDSALYLCASTPRGGSTDTQYFGPGTRLTVL.

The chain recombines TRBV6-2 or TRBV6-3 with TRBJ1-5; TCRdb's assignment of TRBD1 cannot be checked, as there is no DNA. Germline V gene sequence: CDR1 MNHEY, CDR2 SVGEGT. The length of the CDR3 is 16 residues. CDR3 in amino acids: CASSYSIVRGYQPQHF.

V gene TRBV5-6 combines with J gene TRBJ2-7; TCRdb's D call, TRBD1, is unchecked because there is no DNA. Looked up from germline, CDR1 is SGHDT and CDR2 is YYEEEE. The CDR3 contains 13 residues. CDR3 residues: CASSSTGIYEQYF.

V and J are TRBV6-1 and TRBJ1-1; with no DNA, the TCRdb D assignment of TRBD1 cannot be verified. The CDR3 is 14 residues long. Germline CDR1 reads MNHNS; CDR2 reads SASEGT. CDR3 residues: CASRVYLGDLEAFF.

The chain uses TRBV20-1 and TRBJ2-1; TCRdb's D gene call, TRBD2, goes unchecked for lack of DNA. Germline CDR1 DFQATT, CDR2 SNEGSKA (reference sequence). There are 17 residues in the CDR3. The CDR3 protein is CSAINVEGLAVYNEQFF.

The CDR3 spells CASSPTAGLYEQYF. V gene TRBV18 combines with J gene TRBJ2-7. This CDR3 contains 14 residues. Germline assignment: CDR1 KGHSH and CDR2 LQKENI.

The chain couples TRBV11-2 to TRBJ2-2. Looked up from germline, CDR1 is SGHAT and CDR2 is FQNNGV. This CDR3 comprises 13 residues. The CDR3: CASSLVLNRELFF.